These T cell receptor beta chains were read from a single sample in a study of blood T cell repertoires in COVID-19. TCRdb's table, derived via immunoSEQ multiplex PCR, lists solely in-frame clones and lacks some. The top ten hold approximately 9.4% of the sample, which has about 240,000 clones, about 80% seen once. Sequencing input: peripheral blood. The source is a woman at least 80 years old with acute or convalescent COVID-19. Both conserved end residues are part of each CDR3. The order of the fields is D gene, V gene, J gene, clone size, CDR3 DNA, CDR3 protein. A D gene is named only where the DNA matches it firmly. Expanded clones get a size class; other rows say once, few or many, or leave the size out.

>-|TRBV18|TRBJ2-7|-
TGTGCCAGCTCACCAGGGGGCAGCCCTACCTACGAGCAGTACTTC
CASSPGGSPTYEQYF
>-|TRBV11-2|TRBJ2-3|-
TGTGCCAGCAGCCCACGGACAGACTCCACAGATACGCAGTATTTT
CASSPRTDSTDTQYF
>-|TRBV5-5|TRBJ1-1|-
TGTGCCAGCAGCTTGGCCCCGGGGAAGTTTGAAGCTTTCTTT
CASSLAPGKFEAFF
>-|TRBV3-1/TRBV3-2|TRBJ1-2|-
TGTGCCAGCAGCCAAGCGGGCCGCCAAGGGAGTGGCTACACCTTC
CASSQAGRQGSGYTF
>-|TRBV18|TRBJ2-1|-
TGTGCCAGCTCACCACGACAGACTGCTAACAATGAGCAGTTCTTC
CASSPRQTANNEQFF
>TRBD1|TRBV6-5|TRBJ1-5|-
TGTGCCAGCAGTAACTCCGGGACAGGCAATCAGCCCCAGCATTTT
CASSNSGTGNQPQHF
>-|TRBV7-3|TRBJ2-2|-
TGTGCCAGCAGCTCTTCCTATACCGGGGAGCTGTTTTTT
CASSSSYTGELFF
>TRBD1|TRBV7-9|TRBJ1-6|-
TGTGCCAGCAGCTCAGGACAGGCAACCCATTCACCCCTCCACTTT
CASSSGQATHSPLHF
>-|TRBV14|TRBJ2-1|-
TGTGCCAGCAGCCGGTTGGGGGGTCTCTACAATGAGCAGTTCTTC
CASSRLGGLYNEQFF
>-|TRBV2|TRBJ1-1|-
TGTGCCAGCAGTTACTCGGGTGCGAACACTGAAGCTTTCTTT
CASSYSGANTEAFF
>TRBD1|TRBV5-1|TRBJ1-4|-
TGCGCCAGCAGGGTTACAGGGGAAACTAATGAAAAACTGTTTTTT
CASRVTGETNEKLFF
>-|TRBV19|TRBJ1-4|few
TGTGCCAGTAGCCCGACCGGGACTCCGCGGGAAAAACTGTTTTTT
CASSPTGTPREKLFF
>-|TRBV29-1|TRBJ2-5|-
TGCAGCGACGGGTGGCAAGAGACCCAGTACTTC
CSDGWQETQYF
>-|TRBV27|TRBJ2-1|few
TGTGCCAGCAGTTTATCAGGATGGCGGGGTGGTTATGAGCAGTTCTTC
CASSLSGWRGGYEQFF
>-|TRBV7-2|TRBJ1-4|-
TGTGCCAGCAGCTTAGGGTTCTCGGGGTATGAAAAACTGTTTTTT
CASSLGFSGYEKLFF
>-|TRBV5-1|TRBJ2-5|-
TGCGCCAGCAGCTTGGCCGGGGGAAACCAAGAGACCCAGTACTTC
CASSLAGGNQETQYF
>-|TRBV29-1|TRBJ1-2|-
TGCAGCGTTGATATAGGGGATGGCTACACCTTC
CSVDIGDGYTF
>-|TRBV18|TRBJ1-2|-
TGTGCCAGCTCACGACAGGAAGCCGCTAGCTATGGCTACACCTTC
CASSRQEAASYGYTF
>-|TRBV5-6|TRBJ1-6|once
TGTGCCAGCAGCCGCGGGGTAAGGGAATCACCCCTCCACTTT
CASSRGVRESPLHF
>-|TRBV6-5|TRBJ1-3|-
TGTGCCAGCAGGGCCTCAGGGCGTACTGGAAACACCATATATTTT
CASRASGRTGNTIYF
>-|TRBV13|TRBJ1-5|-
TGTGCCAGCAGCTCGGGGGAGGGGCGCATACCCCAGCATTTT
CASSSGEGRIPQHF
>-|TRBV19|TRBJ1-5|once
TGTGCCAGTAGTATAGTGGGGGAGGGGCACACCAATCAGCCCCAGCATTTT
CASSIVGEGHTNQPQHF
>-|TRBV5-4|TRBJ2-6|-
TGTGCCAGCAGCTCTCAGGGTGAGGGGGCCAACGTCCTGACTTTC
CASSSQGEGANVLTF
>-|TRBV5-1|TRBJ1-1|-
TGCGCCAGCAGCTTGACAGGGAGGGTCACTGAAGCTTTCTTT
CASSLTGRVTEAFF
>TRBD2|TRBV9|TRBJ2-2|-
TGTGCCAGCAGCACCCAGCTAGCGGGGGTCACCGGGGAGCTGTTTTTT
CASSTQLAGVTGELFF
>-|TRBV30|TRBJ1-4|-
TGTGCCTGGAGTGGACTGCCAAATGAAAAACTGTTTTTT
CAWSGLPNEKLFF
>TRBD2|TRBV28|TRBJ2-5|-
TGTGCCAGCAGTCCCCTTAGCGGGGGGATCGAGACCCAGTACTTC
CASSPLSGGIETQYF
>TRBD2|TRBV7-2|TRBJ2-7|-
TGTGCCAGCAGCCCCGGGACTAGCGGGACCTACGAGCAGTACTTC
CASSPGTSGTYEQYF
>-|TRBV5-4|TRBJ2-5|-
TGTGCCAGCAGCTTGGGTTCCCTCCAAGAGACCCAGTACTTC
CASSLGSLQETQYF
>-|TRBV6-1|TRBJ1-6|-
TGTGCCAGCAGTGAATCCGGGACCTATAATTCACCCCTCCACTTT
CASSESGTYNSPLHF
>-|TRBV9|TRBJ1-5|-
TGTGCCAGCAGCGCCCAACCGGGGGATCAGCCCCAGCATTTT
CASSAQPGDQPQHF
>-|TRBV4-1|TRBJ1-1|once
TGCGCCAGCAGCCAAGATCGGAGGCAGGTGAACACTGAAGCTTTCTTT
CASSQDRRQVNTEAFF
>-|TRBV6-5|TRBJ1-1|-
TGTGCCAGCAGTTACTCCAAGAACACTGAAGCTTTCTTT
CASSYSKNTEAFF
>-|TRBV28|TRBJ2-5|-
TGTGCCAGCGGGGACCTGGGGGGAGAGACCCAGTACTTC
CASGDLGGETQYF
>-|TRBV5-5|TRBJ1-2|-
TGTGCCAGCAGCTTGCCGTCGGGAGAGGGGGGCTACACCTTC
CASSLPSGEGGYTF
>TRBD1|TRBV28|TRBJ1-1|-
TGTGCCAGCCACAGGGGCTGGGACACTGAAGCTTTCTTT
CASHRGWDTEAFF
>TRBD1|TRBV5-1|TRBJ1-5|-
TGCGCCAGCAGCTCCGGGACAGGGGGGAACCAGCCCCAGCATTTT
CASSSGTGGNQPQHF
>TRBD1|TRBV2|TRBJ1-1|-
TGTGCCAGCAGTAAAGGGACAGCTCCCGTACGGACTGAAGCTTTCTTT
CASSKGTAPVRTEAFF